These T cell receptor beta chains were read from a single sample in a study of cytomegalovirus exposure and HLA in healthy donors. The method was immunoSEQ multiplex PCR; TCRdb's version includes in-frame clones alone and lacks a portion of them. The sample records around 100,000 clones, over 75% being singletons. Sequencing used PBMCs. These receptors were collected from a male donor in good health and CMV-seropositive. Both conserved end residues are part of each CDR3. A D gene is named only where the DNA matches it firmly. Clone size is given for some rows only: seen once, a few or many times, or a class if the clone is expanded.

J gene: TRBJ2-7
V gene: TRBV2
D gene: TRBD1
clone size: NA
CDR3 DNA: TGTGCCAGCAGTGGGGACAGGGGCTACGAGCAGTACTTC
CDR3 protein: CASSGDRGYEQYF

J gene: TRBJ1-5
V gene: TRBV29-1
D gene: TRBD1
clone size: NA
CDR3 DNA: TGCAGCGTTGTAGTGACAGGGGTCAATCAGCCCCAGCATTTT
CDR3 protein: CSVVVTGVNQPQHF

J gene: TRBJ1-3
V gene: TRBV28
D gene: NA
clone size: NA
CDR3 DNA: TGTGCCAGCAGGACAACAGGGACCTCTGGAAACACCATATATTTT
CDR3 protein: CASRTTGTSGNTIYF

J gene: TRBJ1-5
V gene: TRBV7-9
D gene: NA
clone size: few
CDR3 DNA: TGTGCCAGCAGCTTCGACAGCTACAATCAGCCCCAGCATTTT
CDR3 protein: CASSFDSYNQPQHF

J gene: TRBJ2-3
V gene: TRBV29-1
D gene: TRBD2
clone size: few
CDR3 DNA: TGCAGCGCTGATACGACTAGCGGGAGTCCAACAGATACGCAGTATTTT
CDR3 protein: CSADTTSGSPTDTQYF

J gene: TRBJ1-2
V gene: TRBV6-5
D gene: NA
clone size: few
CDR3 DNA: TGTGCCAGCAGTCTTACAGGGTATGGCTACACCTTC
CDR3 protein: CASSLTGYGYTF

J gene: TRBJ2-2
V gene: TRBV2
D gene: NA
clone size: NA
CDR3 DNA: TGTGCCAGCGGTCTAGGGGTAGGCGGGGAGCTGTTTTTT
CDR3 protein: CASGLGVGGELFF

J gene: TRBJ1-1
V gene: TRBV2
D gene: NA
clone size: NA
CDR3 DNA: TGTGCCAGCAGTGAGCGGGGGAGGAACACTGAAGCTTTCTTT
CDR3 protein: CASSERGRNTEAFF

J gene: TRBJ2-1
V gene: TRBV19
D gene: NA
clone size: NA
CDR3 DNA: TGTGCCAGTAGTACCCGCGGGAATACAAATGAGCAGTTCTTC
CDR3 protein: CASSTRGNTNEQFF

J gene: TRBJ2-1
V gene: TRBV5-1
D gene: TRBD2
clone size: NA
CDR3 DNA: TGCGCCAGCAGCCCTATAGCGGGAGCCTACAATGAGCAGTTCTTC
CDR3 protein: CASSPIAGAYNEQFF

J gene: TRBJ2-2
V gene: TRBV19
D gene: NA
clone size: NA
CDR3 DNA: TGTGCCAGTAGTAGCCCGGGCCGGGGAACCACCGGGGAGCTGTTTTTT
CDR3 protein: CASSSPGRGTTGELFF

J gene: TRBJ2-3
V gene: TRBV6-4
D gene: TRBD2
clone size: NA
CDR3 DNA: TGTGCCAGCAGTGGAGAAGCGGGGGAAGGAGATACGCAGTATTTT
CDR3 protein: CASSGEAGEGDTQYF

J gene: TRBJ1-2
V gene: TRBV28
D gene: TRBD1
clone size: NA
CDR3 DNA: TGTGCCAGCAGCCTCACAGGGGGCGGTAGTGTCTATGGCTACACCTTC
CDR3 protein: CASSLTGGGSVYGYTF

J gene: TRBJ2-7
V gene: TRBV30
D gene: NA
clone size: NA
CDR3 DNA: TGTGCCTGGAGCTCGTCCTACGAGCAGTACTTC
CDR3 protein: CAWSSSYEQYF